The entry below gives a single T cell receptor beta chain sequence along with its context. Its antigen remains unidentified. The record originates from a study of CD8 T cells in Susac syndrome. Reverse transcription of roughly 0.5 to 1 ug RNA was performed with random hexamers. The immunoSEQ assay covered 54 Vbeta and 13 Jbeta segments for CDR3. MiXCR, run by TCRdb on the immunoSEQ multiplex PCR reads, gives a single entry per CDR3 protein. The table lists fewer than 350,000 distinct CDR3 sequences, over 75% of them singletons, with 0.21% in the top ten. The study used treatment-naive patients who had stable or active relapsing-remitting disease as multiple sclerosis controls. Negative isolation yielded CD8+ and CD4+ T cells; FACS enriched TEMRA cells. General observations from the study: TCR sequencing and HLA analysis covered a relatively small number of individuals.

Germline CDR1 reads GTSNPN; CDR2 reads SVGIG (reference sequence). V shed 1 base, J shed 6 bases, and the junction held 8 bases outside the gene matches. The CDR3 length is 15 residues. The sequence derives from a human donor with multiple sclerosis. The specimen sequenced was CD8+ T cells from PBMCs. V is TRBV30 and J is TRBJ2-7, with 11 bases that match TRBD2. In DNA form, the CDR3 reads TGTGCCTGGAGTGCGTATATCGGGACTAGCGGCGAGCAGTACTTC. Protein: CAWSAYIGTSGEQYF.